These 8 T cell receptor beta chains originate from one sample sequenced in a study of blood T cell repertoires in COVID-19. TCRdb keeps only in-frame clones here, not all; method: immunoSEQ multiplex PCR. The data show 300,000 or so clones, roughly nine tenths seen once. The sequenced sample consisted of PBMCs or T cells enriched from blood (not recorded which). The receptors shown here come from a woman aged 25 to 39 who had recovered from COVID-19.

The J gene is TRBJ1-1, the V gene TRBV27; 11 bases are shared with TRBD1. CDR3 length equals 16 residues. The V and J ends lost 0 bases and 4 bases, in that order; junction bases with no gene match: 4. CDR1 is MNHEY, CDR2 SMNVEV, per germline (reference sequence). CDR3 in amino acids: CASSLSRTGGITEAFF. The CDR3, as DNA: TGTGCCAGCAGTTTATCTAGGACAGGGGGCATCACTGAAGCTTTCTTT.

V gene TRBV5-1 combines with J gene TRBJ2-5, with 10 bases identical to TRBD2. Germline V gene lookup returns CDR1 SGHRS and CDR2 YFSETQ. CDR3 size: 18 residues. The J segment lost 2 bases and the V segment lost 3 bases, leaving 13 bases of the junction unmatched. The DNA for the CDR3 is TGCGCCAGCAGCTCCCTACCCCCCCTAGCGGGGGTACAAGAGACCCAGTACTTC. It is translated as CASSSLPPLAGVQETQYF.

The chain combines TRBV7-6 with TRBJ2-1; the D gene is possibly TRBD2 (6 bases). V gave up 4 bases and J gave up 10 bases, with 11 bases separating them. The length of the CDR3 is 12 residues. Germline CDR1 reads SGHVS; CDR2 reads FNYEAQ. The CDR3 DNA is TGTGCCAGCAGCTCCGGGACTTTAGAGCAGTTCTTC. It specifies CASSSGTLEQFF.

The chain carries TRBV18 and TRBJ2-7, with D possibly matching TRBD1 (6 bases). The CDR3 consists of 15 residues. V lost 0 bases and J lost 4, with 13 bases in between. CDR1 KGHSH and CDR2 LQKENI come from the germline V gene. The CDR3 region is CASSPPSSRGYEQYF. In nucleotides, the CDR3 is TGTGCCAGCTCACCACCGTCTTCGAGGGGGTACGAGCAGTACTTC. Together with reference TRBV18 and TRBJ2-7, the CDR3 gives the full variable domain: NAGVMQNPRHLVRRRGQEARLRCSPMKGHSHVYWYRQLPEEGLKFMVYLQKENIIDESGMPKERFSAEFPKEGPSILRIQQVVRGDSAAYFCASSPPSSRGYEQYFGPGTRLTVT.

The genes are TRBV20-1 and TRBJ2-7; the match to TRBD2 covers 9 bases. Per germline, CDR1 DFQATT and CDR2 SNEGSKA (reference sequence). The CDR3 runs 17 residues. The V gene end was trimmed by 3 bases and the J gene end by 0 bases; junction bases not matched to a gene: 12. For the CDR3, the DNA is TGCAGTGCTAGTGGCCTTGGCGGGGGGGCCGGCTCCTACGAGCAGTACTTC. It is translated as CSASGLGGGAGSYEQYF.

This clone turned up a few times. The chain combines TRBV9 with TRBJ1-1, with D hard to call. The CDR3 is 13 residues long. The ends were cut back, 1 base at V and 1 base at J, with 5 bases in the middle. The germline gives CDR1 SGDLS, CDR2 YYNGEE. CDR3 DNA sequence: TGTGCCAGCAGCGTATCGGGGAACACTGAAGCTTTCTTT. It encodes CASSVSGNTEAFF.

This chain connects TRBV9 to TRBJ2-3; 10 positions agree with TRBD2. CDR3 length: 15 residues. Looked up from germline, CDR1 is SGDLS and CDR2 is YYNGEE. V was pared by 2 bases and J by 2 bases, with 2 bases of the junction left unmatched. CDR3 coding DNA: TGTGCCAGCAGCGTTAGCGGGGGGAACACAGATACGCAGTATTTT. Translating it yields CASSVSGGNTDTQYF.

The V gene is TRBV20-1, the J gene TRBJ2-1; 12 nucleotides match TRBD2. The length of the CDR3 is 16 residues. J was trimmed by 4 bases and V by 3 bases; bases with no gene match: 7. CDR1 is DFQATT, CDR2 SNEGSKA, per germline (reference sequence). CDR3 nucleotides: TGCAGTGCTAGTGGGGCTAGCGGGGGGGATTACAATGAGCAGTTCTTC. Its translation is CSASGASGGDYNEQFF.